This T cell receptor (beta chain) was captured by sequencing in a study of OX40 agonist ivuxolimab in advanced cancers. Repertoires were generated with immunoSEQ multiplex PCR, while TCRdb's copy carries only in-frame clones and drops some. The data contain around 15,000 clones, 86% of them seen just once; the ten biggest clones take up 0.65% to 0.7%. Germline CDR1 is MNHNS and CDR2 is SASEGT. This CDR3 contains 13 residues. The trim removed 7 bases at V and 8 bases at J, leaving 10 bases unmatched. The source is an adult with an advanced solid tumor such as melanoma, head and neck, liver or kidney cancer. The sample consisted of CD4+ or CD8+ T cells sorted from blood, taken in a trial of the OX40 agonist ivuxolimab. The chain has TRBV6-1 and TRBJ1-2; TRBD1 matches at 7 bases. The CDR3 here is CASKVGGGFGYTF. CDR3 nucleotides: TGTGCCAGCAAGGTCGGAGGGGGCTTCGGCTACACCTTC.